This record covers a single T cell receptor (beta chain). Its cognate antigen has yet to be identified. Per-base qualities were not stored, and no clone one base away is much larger. Library generation was performed with the immunoSEQ multiplex PCR assay. The clones in this table, taken by TCRdb from immuneACCESS, are in-frame only. Not every clone is retained; where verified, under half of the shortfall comes from an unresolved V gene, and the cause of the rest is unknown. The sample table contains 35,000 to 40,000 clones; only one count was recorded for about 76% of them. The ten largest clonotypes hold 22% of the sample. This sample was included in a study of PD-1 blockade in mismatch repair-deficient tumors (TCRdb year 2017). With respect to the entire study: Between late 2013 and 2016, 86 consecutive patients with eleven to twelve mismatch repair-deficient cancer types, all previously treated and progressing, were enrolled in the trial. Tumor-associated T cell clones in the peripheral blood of patients responding to PD-1 blockade were tracked using deep sequencing of TCR CDR3 regions. On the study overall, not on this receptor specifically: Clones residing in the tumor, which were often undetectable in blood before treatment, expanded quickly after pembrolizumab and then contracted, generally before radiologic responses.

For each enrolled patient, mismatch repair deficiency was established using either polymerase chain reaction or immunohistochemistry. TCR sequencing was carried out for a few patients who responded to pembrolizumab therapy. In the phase II trial, pembrolizumab PD-1 blockade was tested prospectively in advanced mismatch repair-deficient cancers, no matter which tissue of origin the cancers came from. Serial peripheral blood T cell samples were collected before and at multiple times after starting PD-1 blockade. The timing of each blood sample was reported as weeks after the first dose of pembrolizumab. CDR1 and CDR2, looked up from the germline V gene, are SGHNT and YENEEA. From the cysteine through the phenylalanine, the CDR3 covers 16 amino acids. CDR3 DNA only is kept here, 48 bases in frame from base 1. Trimming leaves V shorter by 3 bases and J shorter by 9 bases, with the junction holding 9 bases beyond the gene matches.

The chain is assembled from TRBV11-3 and TRBJ2-2, with 11 bases in between that match TRBD1. The clonotype originates from an adult with mismatch repair-deficient cancer. The source material was peripheral blood, sampled 4 weeks after starting pembrolizumab. The CDR3 is CASSFTGTGGVRELFF. The DNA sequence reads TGTGCCAGCAGCTTCACCGGGACAGGGGGGGTCCGGGAGCTGTTTTTT. With the rest looked up from the reference TRBV11-3 and TRBJ2-2 genes rather than sequenced, the full variable domain is EAGVVQSPRYKIIEKKQPVAFWCNPISGHNTLYWYLQNLGQGPELLIRYENEEAVDDSQLPKDRFSAERLKGVDSTLKIQPAELGDSAVYLCASSFTGTGGVRELFFGEGSRLTVL.